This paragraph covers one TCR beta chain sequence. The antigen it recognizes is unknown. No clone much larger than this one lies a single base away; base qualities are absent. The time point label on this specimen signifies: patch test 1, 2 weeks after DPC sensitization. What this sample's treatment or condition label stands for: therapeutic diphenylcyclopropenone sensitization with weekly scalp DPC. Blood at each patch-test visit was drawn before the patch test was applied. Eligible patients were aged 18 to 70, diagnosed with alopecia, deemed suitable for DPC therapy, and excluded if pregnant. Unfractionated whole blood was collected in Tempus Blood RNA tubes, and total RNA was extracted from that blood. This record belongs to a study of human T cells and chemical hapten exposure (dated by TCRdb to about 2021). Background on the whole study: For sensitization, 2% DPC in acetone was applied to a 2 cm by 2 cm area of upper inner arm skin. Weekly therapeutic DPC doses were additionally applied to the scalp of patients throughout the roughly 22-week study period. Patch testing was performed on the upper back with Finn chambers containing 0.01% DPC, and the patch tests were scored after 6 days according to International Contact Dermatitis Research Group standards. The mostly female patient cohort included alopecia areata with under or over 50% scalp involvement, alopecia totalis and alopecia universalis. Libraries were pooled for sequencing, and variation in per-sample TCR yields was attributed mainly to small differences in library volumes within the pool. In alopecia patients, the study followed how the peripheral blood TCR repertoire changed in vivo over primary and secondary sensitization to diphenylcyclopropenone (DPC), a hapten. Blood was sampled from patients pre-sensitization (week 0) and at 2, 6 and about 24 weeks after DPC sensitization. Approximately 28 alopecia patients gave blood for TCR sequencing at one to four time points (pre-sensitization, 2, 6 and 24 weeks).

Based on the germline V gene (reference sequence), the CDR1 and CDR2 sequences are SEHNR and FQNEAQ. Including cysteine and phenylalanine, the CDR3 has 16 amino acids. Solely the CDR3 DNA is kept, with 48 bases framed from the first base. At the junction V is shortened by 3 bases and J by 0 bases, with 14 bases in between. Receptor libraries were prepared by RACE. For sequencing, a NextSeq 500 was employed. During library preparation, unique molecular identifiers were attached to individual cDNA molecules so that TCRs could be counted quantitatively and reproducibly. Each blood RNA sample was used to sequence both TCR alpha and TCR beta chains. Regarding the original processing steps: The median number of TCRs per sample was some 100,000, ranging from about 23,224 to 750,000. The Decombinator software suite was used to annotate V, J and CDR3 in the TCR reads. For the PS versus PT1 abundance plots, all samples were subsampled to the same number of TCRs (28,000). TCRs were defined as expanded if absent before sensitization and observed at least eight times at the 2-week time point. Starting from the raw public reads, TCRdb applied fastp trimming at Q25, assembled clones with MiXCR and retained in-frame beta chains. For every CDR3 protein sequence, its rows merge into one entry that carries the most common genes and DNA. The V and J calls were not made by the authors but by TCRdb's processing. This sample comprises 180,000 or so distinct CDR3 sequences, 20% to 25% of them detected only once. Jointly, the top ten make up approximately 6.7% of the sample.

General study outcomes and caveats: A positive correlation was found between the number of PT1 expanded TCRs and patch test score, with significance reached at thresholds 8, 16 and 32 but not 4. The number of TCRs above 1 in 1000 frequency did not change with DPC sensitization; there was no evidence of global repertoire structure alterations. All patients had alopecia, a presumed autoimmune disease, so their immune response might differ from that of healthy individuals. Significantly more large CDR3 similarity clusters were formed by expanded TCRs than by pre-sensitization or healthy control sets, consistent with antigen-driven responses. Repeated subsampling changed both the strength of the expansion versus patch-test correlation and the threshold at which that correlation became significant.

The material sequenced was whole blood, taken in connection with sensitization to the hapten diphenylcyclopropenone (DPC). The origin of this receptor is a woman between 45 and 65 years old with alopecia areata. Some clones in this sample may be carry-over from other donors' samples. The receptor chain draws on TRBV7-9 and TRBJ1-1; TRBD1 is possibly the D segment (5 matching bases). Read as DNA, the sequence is TGTGCCAGCAGCTTCGGGGCACGCCTTTTGAACACTGAAGCTTTCTTT. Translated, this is CASSFGARLLNTEAFF.